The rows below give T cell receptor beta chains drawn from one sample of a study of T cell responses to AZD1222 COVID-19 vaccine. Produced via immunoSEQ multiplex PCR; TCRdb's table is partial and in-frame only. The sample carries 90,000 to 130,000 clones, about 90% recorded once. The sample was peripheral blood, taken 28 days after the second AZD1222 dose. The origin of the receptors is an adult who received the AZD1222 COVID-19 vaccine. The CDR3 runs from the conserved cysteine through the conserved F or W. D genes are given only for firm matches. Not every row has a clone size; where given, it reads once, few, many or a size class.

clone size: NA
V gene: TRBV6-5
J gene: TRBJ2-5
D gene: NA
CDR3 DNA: TGTGCCAGCAGCCCCAGGGTGACGGAGACCCAGTACTTC
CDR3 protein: CASSPRVTETQYF

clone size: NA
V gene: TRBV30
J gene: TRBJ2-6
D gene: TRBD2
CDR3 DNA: TGTGCCTGGAGAGGGACTCGAAGCGGGGGTGGGGCCAACGTCCTGACTTTC
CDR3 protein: CAWRGTRSGGGANVLTF

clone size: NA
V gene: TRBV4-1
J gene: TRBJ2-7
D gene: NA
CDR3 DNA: TGCGCCAGCAGCCCGGGCGGAGCCTTCTCGGTAACCTACGAGCAGTACTTC
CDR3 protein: CASSPGGAFSVTYEQYF

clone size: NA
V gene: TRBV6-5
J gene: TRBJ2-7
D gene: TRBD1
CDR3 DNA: TGTGCCAGCACCCCACAGGGGGCTTCCTACGAGCAGTACTTC
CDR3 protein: CASTPQGASYEQYF

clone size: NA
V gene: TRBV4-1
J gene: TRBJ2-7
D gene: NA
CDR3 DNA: TGCGCCAGCAGCCCTAGGTCGGCAGGAGCCTACGAGCAGTACTTC
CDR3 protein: CASSPRSAGAYEQYF

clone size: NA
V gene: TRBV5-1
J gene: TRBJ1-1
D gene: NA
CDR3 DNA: TGCGCCAGCAGCTTGGAACCGAACACTGAAGCTTTCTTT
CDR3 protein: CASSLEPNTEAFF

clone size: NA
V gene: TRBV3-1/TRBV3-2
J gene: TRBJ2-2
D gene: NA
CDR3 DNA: TGTGCCAGCAGCTCGGCGACCGGGGAGCTGTTTTTT
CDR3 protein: CASSSATGELFF

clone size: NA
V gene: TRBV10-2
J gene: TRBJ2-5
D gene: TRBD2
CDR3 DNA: TGCGCCAGCAGGGTGGGGGGTAGCGGGAGGTACCAAGAGACCCAGTACTTC
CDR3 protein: CASRVGGSGRYQETQYF

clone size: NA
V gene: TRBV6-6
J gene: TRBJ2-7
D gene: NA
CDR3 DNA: TGTGCCAGCAGTTACGGAGGGTCAACCTACGAGCAGTACTTC
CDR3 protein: CASSYGGSTYEQYF

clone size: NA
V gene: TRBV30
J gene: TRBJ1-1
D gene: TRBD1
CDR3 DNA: TGTGCCTGGAGTGTAAGGCGGACAGGAAGATCCGACACTGAAGCTTTCTTT
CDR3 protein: CAWSVRRTGRSDTEAFF

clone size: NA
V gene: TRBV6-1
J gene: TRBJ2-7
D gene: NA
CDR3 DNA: TGTGCCAGCAGTGACCCGTGGCGGGGCCCCTACGAGCAGTACTTC
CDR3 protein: CASSDPWRGPYEQYF

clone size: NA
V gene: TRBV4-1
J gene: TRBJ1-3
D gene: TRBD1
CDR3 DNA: TGCGCCAGCAGCCAAGCATACAGGGGGCAAGGAAACACCATATATTTT
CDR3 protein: CASSQAYRGQGNTIYF

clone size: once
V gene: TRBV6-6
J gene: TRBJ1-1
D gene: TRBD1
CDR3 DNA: TGTGCCAGCAGGGACAGGGGGGGAAACACTGAAGCTTTCTTT
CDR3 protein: CASRDRGGNTEAFF

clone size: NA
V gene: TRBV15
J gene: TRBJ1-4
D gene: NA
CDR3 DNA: TGTGCCACCAGCCCCCTAGTTGGTAAACTGTTTTTT
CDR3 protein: CATSPLVGKLFF

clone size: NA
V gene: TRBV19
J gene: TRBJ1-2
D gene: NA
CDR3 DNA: TGTGCCAGTAGTAAGCCAGGGGCGACCTATGGCTACACCTTC
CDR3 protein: CASSKPGATYGYTF

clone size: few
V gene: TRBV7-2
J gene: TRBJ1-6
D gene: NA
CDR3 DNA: TGTGCCAGCAGCTTAGCGAGGAGGACGGTGGTGGATTCACCCCTCCACTTT
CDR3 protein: CASSLARRTVVDSPLHF

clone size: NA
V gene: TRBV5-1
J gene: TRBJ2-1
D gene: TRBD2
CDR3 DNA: TGCGCCAGCAGCTTAAGAGGGACTAGCGGGGGCGATGAGCAGTTCTTC
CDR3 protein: CASSLRGTSGGDEQFF

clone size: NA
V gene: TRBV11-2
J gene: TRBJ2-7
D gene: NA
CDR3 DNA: TGTGCCAGCAGCTCGTTGTCGAGCTACGAGCAGTACTTC
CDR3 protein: CASSSLSSYEQYF

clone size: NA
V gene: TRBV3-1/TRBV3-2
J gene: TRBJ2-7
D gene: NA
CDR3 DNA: TGTGCCAGCAGCCCCCAGGGCGAATTATACGAGCAGTACTTC
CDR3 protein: CASSPQGELYEQYF

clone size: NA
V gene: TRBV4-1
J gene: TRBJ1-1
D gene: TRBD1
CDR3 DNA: TGCGCCAGCGGGACAGGGTGGGGAGGAACTGAAGCTTTCTTT
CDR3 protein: CASGTGWGGTEAFF

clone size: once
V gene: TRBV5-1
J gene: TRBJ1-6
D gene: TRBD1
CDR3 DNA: TGCGCCAGCAGTACGGGACAGTATAATTCACCCCTCCACTTT
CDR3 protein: CASSTGQYNSPLHF

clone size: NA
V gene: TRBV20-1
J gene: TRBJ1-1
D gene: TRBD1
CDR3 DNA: TGCAGTGCTAGTTTTTTGGGACAGGGGGACAGGGCTTTCTTT
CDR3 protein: CSASFLGQGDRAFF

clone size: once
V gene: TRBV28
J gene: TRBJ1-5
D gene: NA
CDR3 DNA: TGTGCCAGCAGTGATAATCTGGGAGATATCAATCAGCCCCAGCATTTT
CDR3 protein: CASSDNLGDINQPQHF

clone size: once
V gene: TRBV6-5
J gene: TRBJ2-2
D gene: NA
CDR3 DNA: TGTGCCAGCAGCAAGTCTGGGGGTAATGGCGGGGAGCTGTTTTTT
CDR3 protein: CASSKSGGNGGELFF

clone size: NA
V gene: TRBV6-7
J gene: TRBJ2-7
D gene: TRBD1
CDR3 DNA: TGTGCCAGCAGTTACCGGGACAGCGAGCAGTACTTC
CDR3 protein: CASSYRDSEQYF

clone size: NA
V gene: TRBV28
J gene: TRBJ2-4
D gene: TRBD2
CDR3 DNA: TGTGCCAGCAGCCCTAGCGGTGGAGCCAAAAACATTCAGTACTTC
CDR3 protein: CASSPSGGAKNIQYF

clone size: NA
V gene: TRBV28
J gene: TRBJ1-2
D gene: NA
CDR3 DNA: TGTGCCAGCAGTTTTCCCTATGGCTACACCTTC
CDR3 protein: CASSFPYGYTF

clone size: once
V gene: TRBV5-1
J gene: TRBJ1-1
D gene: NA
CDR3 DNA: TGCGCCAGCAGCCCCAGAGCACCCACTGAAGCTTTCTTT
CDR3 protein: CASSPRAPTEAFF

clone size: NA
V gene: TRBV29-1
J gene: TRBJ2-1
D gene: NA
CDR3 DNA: TGCAGCGTTGAAGTCCGGACTGCATACAATGAGCAGTTCTTC
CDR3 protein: CSVEVRTAYNEQFF

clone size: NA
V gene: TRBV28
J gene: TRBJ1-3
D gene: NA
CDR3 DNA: TGTGCCAGCAGCCAGGCAGTCTCTGGAAACACCATATATTTT
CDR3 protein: CASSQAVSGNTIYF

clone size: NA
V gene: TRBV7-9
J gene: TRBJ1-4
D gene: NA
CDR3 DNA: TGTGCCAGCAGCACACCAGGTTTAGGTGAAAAACTGTTTTTT
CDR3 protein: CASSTPGLGEKLFF

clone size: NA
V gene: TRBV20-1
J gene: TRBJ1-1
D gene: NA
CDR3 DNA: TGCAGTGCTAGGGGACGAGGAGCTTTCTTT
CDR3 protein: CSARGRGAFF

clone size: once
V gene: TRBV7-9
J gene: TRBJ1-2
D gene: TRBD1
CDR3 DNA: TGTGCCAGCAGCGATCCCGGGACAGACGATGGCTACACCTTC
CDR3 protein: CASSDPGTDDGYTF

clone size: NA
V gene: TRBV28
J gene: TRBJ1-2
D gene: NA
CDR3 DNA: TGTGCCAGCAGGTCAGCCGTAGAGTATGGCTACACCTTC
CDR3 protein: CASRSAVEYGYTF

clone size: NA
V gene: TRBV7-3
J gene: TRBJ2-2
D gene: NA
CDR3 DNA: TGTGCCAGCAGCCCCGGGGGCACCGGGGAGCTGTTTTTT
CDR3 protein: CASSPGGTGELFF

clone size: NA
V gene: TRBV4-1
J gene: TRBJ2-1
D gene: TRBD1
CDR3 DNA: TGCGCCAGCAGCCGCGGGTGGACAGGGGTTTACAATGAGCAGTTCTTC
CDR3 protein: CASSRGWTGVYNEQFF

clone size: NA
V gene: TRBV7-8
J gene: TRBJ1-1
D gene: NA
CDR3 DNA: TGTGCCAGCAGCCAATACTCGGGACGGACGAACACTGAAGCTTTCTTT
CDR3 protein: CASSQYSGRTNTEAFF

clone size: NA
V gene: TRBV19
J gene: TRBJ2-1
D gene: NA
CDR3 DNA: TGTGCCAGTAGTATCCTCGCGGACAATGAGCAGTTCTTC
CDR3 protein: CASSILADNEQFF

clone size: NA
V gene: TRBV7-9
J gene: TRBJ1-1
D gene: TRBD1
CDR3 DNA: TGTGCCAGCATGACAGGGAGGGCGAACACTGAAGCTTTCTTT
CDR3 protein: CASMTGRANTEAFF

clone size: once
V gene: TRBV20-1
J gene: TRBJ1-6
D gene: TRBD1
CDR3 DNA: TGCAGTGCTAGTCCCGGGACAGGGCATTCACCCCTCCACTTT
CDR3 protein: CSASPGTGHSPLHF